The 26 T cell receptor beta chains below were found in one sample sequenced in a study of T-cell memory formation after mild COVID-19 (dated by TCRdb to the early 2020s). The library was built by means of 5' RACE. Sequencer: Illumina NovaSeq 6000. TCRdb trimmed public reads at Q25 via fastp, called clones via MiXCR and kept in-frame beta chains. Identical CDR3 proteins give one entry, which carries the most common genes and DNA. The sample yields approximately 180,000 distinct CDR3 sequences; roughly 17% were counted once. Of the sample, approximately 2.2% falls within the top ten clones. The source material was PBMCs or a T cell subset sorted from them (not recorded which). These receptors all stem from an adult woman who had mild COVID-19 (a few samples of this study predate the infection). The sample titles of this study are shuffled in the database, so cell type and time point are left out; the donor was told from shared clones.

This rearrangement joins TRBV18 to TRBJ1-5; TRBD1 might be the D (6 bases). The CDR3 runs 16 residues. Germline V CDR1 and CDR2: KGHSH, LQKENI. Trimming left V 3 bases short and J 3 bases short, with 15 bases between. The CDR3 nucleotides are TGTGCCAGCTCACCGAAACAGGGTACCCTCAATCAGCCCCAGCATTTT. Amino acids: CASSPKQGTLNQPQHF.

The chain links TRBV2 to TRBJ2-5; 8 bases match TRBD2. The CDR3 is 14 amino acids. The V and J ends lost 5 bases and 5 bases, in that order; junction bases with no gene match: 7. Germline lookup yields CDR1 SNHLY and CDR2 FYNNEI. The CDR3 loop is CASSSRSGGETQYF. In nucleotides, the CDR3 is TGTGCCAGCAGTTCCCGATCGGGAGGGGAGACCCAGTACTTC.

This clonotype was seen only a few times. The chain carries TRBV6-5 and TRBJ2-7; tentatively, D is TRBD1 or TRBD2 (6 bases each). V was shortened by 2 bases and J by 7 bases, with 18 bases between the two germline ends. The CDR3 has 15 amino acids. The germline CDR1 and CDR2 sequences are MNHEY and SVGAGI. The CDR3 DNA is TGTGCCAGCAGTTACCGACCGGGACAAGGGAGGGAGCAGTACTTC. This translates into CASSYRPGQGREQYF.

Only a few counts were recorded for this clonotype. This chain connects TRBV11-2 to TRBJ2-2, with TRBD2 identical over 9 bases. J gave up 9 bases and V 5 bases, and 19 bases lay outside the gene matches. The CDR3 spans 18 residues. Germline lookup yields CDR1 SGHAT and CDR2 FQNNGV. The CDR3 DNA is TGTGCCAGCAGCCTGATCGCGCGGGAGGGCCTGTCGGGCAGGGAGCTGTTTTTT. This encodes CASSLIAREGLSGRELFF. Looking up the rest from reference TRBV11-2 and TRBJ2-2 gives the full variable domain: EAGVAQSPRYKIIEKRQSVAFWCNPISGHATLYWYQQILGQGPKLLIQFQNNGVVDDSQLPKDRFSAERLKGVDSTLKIQPAKLEDSAVYLCASSLIAREGLSGRELFFGEGSRLTVL.

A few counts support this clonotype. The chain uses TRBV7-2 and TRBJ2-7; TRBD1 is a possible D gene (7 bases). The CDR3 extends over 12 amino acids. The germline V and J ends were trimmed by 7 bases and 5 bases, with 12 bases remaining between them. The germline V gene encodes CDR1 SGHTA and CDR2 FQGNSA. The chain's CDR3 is CASKGGGNEQYF. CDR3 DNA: TGTGCCAGCAAAGGGGGCGGGAACGAGCAGTACTTC.

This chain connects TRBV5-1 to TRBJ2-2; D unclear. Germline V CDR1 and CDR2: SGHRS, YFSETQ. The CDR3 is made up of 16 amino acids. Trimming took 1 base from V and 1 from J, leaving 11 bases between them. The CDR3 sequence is CASSLKAHLNTGELFF. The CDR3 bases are TGCGCCAGCAGCTTGAAAGCGCATCTGAACACCGGGGAGCTGTTTTTT.

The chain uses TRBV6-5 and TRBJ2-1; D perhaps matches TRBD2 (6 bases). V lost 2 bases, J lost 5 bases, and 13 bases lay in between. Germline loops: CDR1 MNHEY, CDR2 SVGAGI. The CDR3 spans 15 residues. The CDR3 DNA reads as TGTGCCAGCAGTTACCCCCAGGGACTCGACAATGAGCAGTTCTTC. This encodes CASSYPQGLDNEQFF.

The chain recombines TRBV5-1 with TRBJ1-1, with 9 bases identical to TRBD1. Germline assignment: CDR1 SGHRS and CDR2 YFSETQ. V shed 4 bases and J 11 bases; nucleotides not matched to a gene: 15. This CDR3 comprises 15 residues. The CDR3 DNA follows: TGCGCCAGCAGCCCCGGACAGGGGACTCCCGTCGCCGCTTTCTTT. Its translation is CASSPGQGTPVAAFF.

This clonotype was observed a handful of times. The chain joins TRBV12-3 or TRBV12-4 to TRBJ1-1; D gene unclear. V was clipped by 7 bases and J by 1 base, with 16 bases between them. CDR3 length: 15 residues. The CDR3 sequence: CASNLILRGNTEAFF. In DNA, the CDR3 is TGTGCCAGCAACCTCATACTGCGGGGGAACACTGAAGCTTTCTTT.

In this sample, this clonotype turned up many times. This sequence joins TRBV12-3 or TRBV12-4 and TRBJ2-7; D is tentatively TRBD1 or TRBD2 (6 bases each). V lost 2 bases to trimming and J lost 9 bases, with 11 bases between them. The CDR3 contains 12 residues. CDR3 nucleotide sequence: TGTGCCAGCAGTTTATCGGGGGCGGCGCAGTACTTC. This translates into CASSLSGAAQYF.

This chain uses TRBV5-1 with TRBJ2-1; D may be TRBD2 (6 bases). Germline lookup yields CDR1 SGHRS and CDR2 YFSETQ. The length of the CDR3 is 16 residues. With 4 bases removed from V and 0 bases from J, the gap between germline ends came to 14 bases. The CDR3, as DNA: TGCGCCAGCAGCCCCCTCGGCGGGGACTCCTACAATGAGCAGTTCTTC. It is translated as CASSPLGGDSYNEQFF.

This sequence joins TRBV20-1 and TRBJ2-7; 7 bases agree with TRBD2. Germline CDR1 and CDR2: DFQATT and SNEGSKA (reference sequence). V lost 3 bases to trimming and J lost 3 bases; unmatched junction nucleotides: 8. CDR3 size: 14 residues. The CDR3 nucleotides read TGCAGTGCTAGGTCGGCTAGCGGAAACTACGAGCAGTACTTC. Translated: CSARSASGNYEQYF.

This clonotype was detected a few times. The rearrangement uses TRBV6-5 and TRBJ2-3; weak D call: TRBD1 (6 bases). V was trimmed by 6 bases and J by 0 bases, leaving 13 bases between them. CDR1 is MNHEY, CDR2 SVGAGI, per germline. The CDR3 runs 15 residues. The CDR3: CASSWTAPSTDTQYF. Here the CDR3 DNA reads TGTGCCAGCAGCTGGACAGCTCCTAGCACAGATACGCAGTATTTT.

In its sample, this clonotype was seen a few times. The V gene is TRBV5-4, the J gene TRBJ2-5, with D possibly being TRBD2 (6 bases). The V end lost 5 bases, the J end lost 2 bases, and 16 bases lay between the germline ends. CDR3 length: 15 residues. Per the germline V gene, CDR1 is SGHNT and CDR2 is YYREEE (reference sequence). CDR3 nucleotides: TGTGCCAGCAGTCTTAGGGCGGGAATACAAGAGACCCAGTACTTC. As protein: CASSLRAGIQETQYF.

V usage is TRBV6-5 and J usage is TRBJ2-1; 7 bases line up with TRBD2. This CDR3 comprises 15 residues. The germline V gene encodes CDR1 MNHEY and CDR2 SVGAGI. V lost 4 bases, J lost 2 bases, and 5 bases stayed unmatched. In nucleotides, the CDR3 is TGTGCCAGCAGTTCTACTAGCGCAGCCTACAATGAGCAGTTCTTC. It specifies CASSSTSAAYNEQFF.

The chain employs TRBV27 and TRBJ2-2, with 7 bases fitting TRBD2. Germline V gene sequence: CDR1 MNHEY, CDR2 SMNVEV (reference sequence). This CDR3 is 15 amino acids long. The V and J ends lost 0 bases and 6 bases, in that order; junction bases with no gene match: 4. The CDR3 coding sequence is TGTGCCAGCAGTTTATCGAGGGGAGGGCCCGGGGAGCTGTTTTTT. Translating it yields CASSLSRGGPGELFF.

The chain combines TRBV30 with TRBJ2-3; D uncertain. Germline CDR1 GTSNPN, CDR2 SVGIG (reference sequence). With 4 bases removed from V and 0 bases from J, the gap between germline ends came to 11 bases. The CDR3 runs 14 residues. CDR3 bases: TGTGCCTGGACCCCTCCGCGGAGCACAGATACGCAGTATTTT. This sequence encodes CAWTPPRSTDTQYF.

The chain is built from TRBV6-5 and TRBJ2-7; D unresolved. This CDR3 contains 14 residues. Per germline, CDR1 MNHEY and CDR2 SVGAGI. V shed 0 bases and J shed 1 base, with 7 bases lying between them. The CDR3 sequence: CASSYSHRSYEQYF. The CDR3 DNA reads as TGTGCCAGCAGTTACTCACACCGGTCCTACGAGCAGTACTTC.

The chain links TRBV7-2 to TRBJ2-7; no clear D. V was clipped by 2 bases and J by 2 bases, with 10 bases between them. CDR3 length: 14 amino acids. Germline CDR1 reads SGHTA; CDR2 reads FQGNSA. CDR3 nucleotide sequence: TGTGCCAGCAGCTTATGGGCAGGACCCTACGAGCAGTACTTC. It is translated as CASSLWAGPYEQYF.

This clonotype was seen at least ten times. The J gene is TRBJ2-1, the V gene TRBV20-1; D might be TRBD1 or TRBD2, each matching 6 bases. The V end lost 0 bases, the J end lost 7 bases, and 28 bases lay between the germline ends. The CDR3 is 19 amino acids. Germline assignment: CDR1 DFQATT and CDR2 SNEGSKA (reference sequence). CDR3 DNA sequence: TGCAGTGCTAGAGATCGGCCCGGGGGCCCTAAGTGGGAGACAAATGAGCAGTTCTTC. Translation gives CSARDRPGGPKWETNEQFF.

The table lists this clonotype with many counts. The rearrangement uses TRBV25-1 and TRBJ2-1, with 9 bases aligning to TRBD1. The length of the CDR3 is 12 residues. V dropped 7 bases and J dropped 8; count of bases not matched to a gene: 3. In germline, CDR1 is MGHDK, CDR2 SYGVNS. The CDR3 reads CASTGTGYEQFF. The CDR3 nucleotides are TGTGCCAGCACCGGGACAGGGTATGAGCAGTTCTTC.

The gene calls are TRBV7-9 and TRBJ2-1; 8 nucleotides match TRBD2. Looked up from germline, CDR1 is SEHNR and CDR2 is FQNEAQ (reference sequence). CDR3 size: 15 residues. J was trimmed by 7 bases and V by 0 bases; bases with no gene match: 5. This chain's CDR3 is CASSLAVLAANEQFF. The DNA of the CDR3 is TGTGCCAGCAGCTTAGCGGTACTAGCGGCTAATGAGCAGTTCTTC. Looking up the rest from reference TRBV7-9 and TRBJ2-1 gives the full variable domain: DTGVSQNPRHKITKRGQNVTFRCDPISEHNRLYWYRQTLGQGPEFLTYFQNEAQLEKSRLLSDRFSAERPKGSFSTLEIQRTEQGDSAMYLCASSLAVLAANEQFFGPGTRLTVL.

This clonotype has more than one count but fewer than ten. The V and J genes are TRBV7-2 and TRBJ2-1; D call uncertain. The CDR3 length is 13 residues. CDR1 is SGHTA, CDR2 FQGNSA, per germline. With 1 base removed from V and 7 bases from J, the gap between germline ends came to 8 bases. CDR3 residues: CASSLGLGNEQFF. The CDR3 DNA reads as TGTGCCAGCAGCTTAGGCCTAGGAAATGAGCAGTTCTTC.

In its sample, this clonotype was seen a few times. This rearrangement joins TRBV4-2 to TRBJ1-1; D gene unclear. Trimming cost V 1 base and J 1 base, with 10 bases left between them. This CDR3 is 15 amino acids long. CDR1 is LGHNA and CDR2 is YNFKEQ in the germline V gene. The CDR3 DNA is TGTGCCAGCAGCCAAGTCGGAGGTGGGAACACTGAAGCTTTCTTT. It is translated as CASSQVGGGNTEAFF.

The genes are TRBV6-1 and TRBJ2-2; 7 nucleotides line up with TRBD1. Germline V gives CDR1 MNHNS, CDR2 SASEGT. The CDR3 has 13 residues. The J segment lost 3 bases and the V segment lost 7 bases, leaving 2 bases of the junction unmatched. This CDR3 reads CASTGTDTGELFF. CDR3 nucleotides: TGTGCCAGCACCGGGACAGACACCGGGGAGCTGTTTTTT.

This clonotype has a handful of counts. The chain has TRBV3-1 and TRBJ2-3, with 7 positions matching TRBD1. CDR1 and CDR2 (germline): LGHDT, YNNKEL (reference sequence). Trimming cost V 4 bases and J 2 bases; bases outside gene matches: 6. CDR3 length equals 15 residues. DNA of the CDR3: TGTGCCAGCAGCCCCAGGGGGACCATCACAGATACGCAGTATTTT. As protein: CASSPRGTITDTQYF.